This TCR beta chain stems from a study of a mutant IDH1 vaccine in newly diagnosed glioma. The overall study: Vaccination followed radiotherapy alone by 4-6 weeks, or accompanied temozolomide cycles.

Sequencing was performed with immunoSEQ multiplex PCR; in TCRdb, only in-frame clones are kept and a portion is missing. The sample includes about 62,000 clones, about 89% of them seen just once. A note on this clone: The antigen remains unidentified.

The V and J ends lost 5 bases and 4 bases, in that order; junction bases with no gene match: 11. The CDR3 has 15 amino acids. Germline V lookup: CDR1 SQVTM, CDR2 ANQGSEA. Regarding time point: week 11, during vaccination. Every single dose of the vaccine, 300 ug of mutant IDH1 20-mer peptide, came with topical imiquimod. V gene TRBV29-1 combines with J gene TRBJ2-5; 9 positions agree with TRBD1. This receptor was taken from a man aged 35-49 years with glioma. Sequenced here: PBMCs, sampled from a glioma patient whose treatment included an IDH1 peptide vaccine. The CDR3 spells CSVRPGQGKAETQYF. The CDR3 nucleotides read TGCAGCGTTCGCCCCGGACAGGGGAAGGCAGAGACCCAGTACTTC.